Sequencing of this TCR beta chain was carried out in a study of cytomegalovirus exposure and HLA in healthy donors. Overall study findings and caveats: In vitro testing confirmed three CMV-associated chains as specific for CMV antigens.

Method: immunoSEQ multiplex PCR; TCRdb's copy keeps in-frame clones and lacks some. The repertoire holds 190,000 or so clones, with more than 65% as singletons. Between the trimmed V and J ends, which lost 1 base and 7 bases, there was a span of 13 bases. The CDR3 is made up of 14 amino acids. CDR1 is MNHNS and CDR2 is SASEGT in the germline V gene. In regard to this clone: Its antigen remains unidentified.

V gene TRBV6-1 combines with J gene TRBJ2-5; D is perhaps TRBD1 (5 bases). This receptor was obtained from a woman under 30 in good health and CMV-seropositive. Sequenced sample: PBMCs. As DNA, the CDR3 is TGTGCCAGCAGTGAAGGTCGCAGGGTTGGGACCCAGTACTTC. Translation: CASSEGRRVGTQYF.